These 20 T cell receptor beta chains were sequenced from one sample in a study of CD8+ T cells in alopecia areata. Individuals with alopecia areata gave both lesional scalp punch biopsies and peripheral blood for collection. It was cDNA, reverse transcribed from extracted RNA, that served as the sequencing template. Sequencing was performed with immunoSEQ multiplex PCR; in TCRdb, only in-frame clones are kept and a portion is missing. The table has about 19,000 clones, 60% to 80% seen once. The sequencing used skin, collected at week 0. All receptors derive from a human donor with alopecia areata.

This clone occurred a few times. The chain is built from TRBV27 and TRBJ1-5, with a tentative D call TRBD1 (5 bases). CDR3 length: 14 residues. The ends were cut back, 3 bases at V and 4 bases at J, with 10 bases in the middle. Germline CDR1 reads MNHEY; CDR2 reads SMNVEV (reference sequence). The CDR3 here is CASSLGWGNQPQHF. CDR3 DNA sequence: TGTGCCAGCAGTTTGGGTTGGGGGAATCAGCCCCAGCATTTT.

The chain links TRBV5-1 to TRBJ2-7; 11 positions match TRBD2. CDR1 is SGHRS and CDR2 is YFSETQ in the germline V gene. The CDR3 totals 15 residues. With V trimmed by 3 bases and J by 7 bases, 9 bases remained unmatched. CDR3 region: CASSSWTSGRGEQYF. CDR3 nucleotides: TGCGCCAGCAGCTCCTGGACTAGCGGGCGTGGGGAGCAGTACTTC. Based on the CDR3 plus reference TRBV5-1 and TRBJ2-7, the full variable domain is KAGVTQTPRYLIKTRGQQVTLSCSPISGHRSVSWYQQTPGQGLQFLFEYFSETQRNKGNFPGRFSGRQFSNSRSEMNVSTLELGDSALYLCASSSWTSGRGEQYFGPGTRLTVT.

The chain links TRBV2 to TRBJ2-2; possibly TRBD1 or TRBD2 for D (6 bases each). The CDR3 has 15 residues. Germline V gives CDR1 SNHLY, CDR2 FYNNEI. V lost 8 bases to trimming and J lost 4 bases, with 17 bases between them. CDR3 protein: CASSVWRGFTGELFF. The CDR3 nucleotides read TGTGCCAGCTCGGTTTGGAGGGGGTTCACCGGGGAGCTGTTTTTT.

Only a few counts were recorded for this clone. The DNA of the CDR3 is TGTGCCAGCAGCGTCGGGAACTATGGCTACACCTTC. Amino acid sequence: CASSVGNYGYTF. This chain connects TRBV9 to TRBJ1-2; no firm D call. The CDR3 spans 12 residues. The V end lost 2 bases, the J end lost 2 bases, and 4 bases lay between the germline ends. Germline CDR1 SGDLS, CDR2 YYNGEE.

The chain joins TRBV5-6 to TRBJ1-6; weak D call: TRBD1 (5 bases). Trimming took 1 base from V and 12 from J, leaving 11 bases between them. This CDR3 has 13 amino acids. CDR1 is SGHDT and CDR2 is YYEEEE in the germline V gene. CDR3 sequence reads: CASSLLRGGPLHF. The DNA of the CDR3 is TGTGCCAGCAGCTTGTTACGGGGGGGACCCCTCCACTTT. The variable domain in full, with the rest retrieved from reference TRBV5-6 and TRBJ1-6, is DAGVTQSPTHLIKTRGQQVTLRCSPKSGHDTVSWYQQALGQGPQFIFQYYEEEERQRGNFPDRFSGHQFPNYSSELNVNALLLGDSALYLCASSLLRGGPLHFGNGTRLTVT.

This clone was detected only once. The V call is TRBV7-2, the J call TRBJ2-5; the match to TRBD1 covers 11 bases. Per the germline V gene, CDR1 is SGHTA and CDR2 is FQGNSA. J was trimmed by 5 bases and V by 5 bases; bases with no gene match: 7. This CDR3 comprises 15 residues. The CDR3 region is CASSRTGGVGETQYF. The CDR3 DNA reads as TGTGCCAGCAGCAGGACAGGGGGCGTCGGGGAGACCCAGTACTTC.

This sequence joins TRBV5-4 and TRBJ2-7; D not resolved. This CDR3 region has 14 residues. The V gene lost 0 bases and the J gene lost 0 bases, with 7 bases spanning the gap. CDR1 and CDR2 (germline): SGHNT, YYREEE (reference sequence). CDR3 coding DNA: TGTGCCAGCAGCTTGGGTAGGGCCTCCTACGAGCAGTACTTC. Translating it yields CASSLGRASYEQYF.

The J gene is TRBJ1-3, the V gene TRBV7-2; 9 bases match TRBD1. J gave up 6 bases and V 3 bases, and 6 bases lay outside the gene matches. Germline CDR1 reads SGHTA; CDR2 reads FQGNSA. The CDR3 contains 15 residues. The CDR3 is CASSFGTGKANTIYF. The CDR3 DNA reads TGTGCCAGCAGCTTCGGGACAGGGAAGGCAAACACCATATATTTT.

This chain uses TRBV2 with TRBJ2-7; 10 nucleotides match TRBD2. CDR1 is SNHLY, CDR2 FYNNEI, per germline. This CDR3 has 14 residues. The J segment lost 3 bases and the V segment lost 4 bases, leaving 3 bases of the junction unmatched. As DNA, the CDR3 is TGTGCCAGCAGTGGTAGCGGGGGGATCTACGAGCAGTACTTC. Residues: CASSGSGGIYEQYF.

This clone was counted a few times. This chain links TRBV7-8 with TRBJ2-3; D is perhaps TRBD2 (6 bases). V was pared by 0 bases and J by 6 bases, with 16 bases between. The CDR3 runs to 16 residues. In germline, CDR1 is SGHVS, CDR2 FQNEAQ. The chain's CDR3 is CASSLAEGRVADTQYF. The CDR3 coding sequence is TGTGCCAGCAGCTTAGCGGAGGGCAGGGTGGCCGATACGCAGTATTTT. Filled out from reference TRBV7-8 and TRBJ2-3, the complete variable domain reads GAGVSQSPRYKVAKRGQDVALRCDPISGHVSLFWYQQALGQGPEFLTYFQNEAQLDKSGLPSDRFFAERPEGSVSTLKIQRTQQEDSAVYLCASSLAEGRVADTQYFGPGTRLTVL.

The V gene is TRBV19, the J gene TRBJ2-5, with 9 bases matching TRBD1. The trim removed 1 base at V and 4 bases at J, leaving 4 bases unmatched. Germline V CDR1 and CDR2: LNHDA, SQIVND (reference sequence). This CDR3 has 15 amino acids. The CDR3 DNA is TGTGCCAGTAGTATAGCACAGGGGGCTGGAGAGACCCAGTACTTC. This codes for CASSIAQGAGETQYF.

The chain joins TRBV7-3 to TRBJ2-2; no definite D call. Germline values: CDR1 SGHTA, CDR2 FQGTGA. Trimming took 3 bases from V and 6 from J, leaving 11 bases between them. CDR3 length: 14 amino acids. The CDR3 bases are TGTGCCAGCAGCTTTGACGTTTACGCCGGGGAGCTGTTTTTT. This translates into CASSFDVYAGELFF. Based on the CDR3 plus reference TRBV7-3 and TRBJ2-2, the full variable domain is GAGVSQTPSNKVTEKGKYVELRCDPISGHTALYWYRQSLGQGPEFLIYFQGTGAADDSGLPNDRFFAVRPEGSVSTLKIQRTERGDSAVYLCASSFDVYAGELFFGEGSRLTVL.

The chain carries TRBV30 and TRBJ1-1; D call uncertain. The CDR3 sequence is 14 residues long. Germline V gene lookup returns CDR1 GTSNPN and CDR2 SVGIG (reference sequence). The V gene lost 3 bases and the J gene lost 6 bases, with 17 bases spanning the gap. Here the CDR3 reads CAWRYRAVGAEAFF. CDR3 nucleotide sequence: TGTGCCTGGAGGTATAGGGCAGTGGGCGCTGAAGCTTTCTTT.

This clone occurred once. The rearrangement joins TRBV5-1 to TRBJ2-7; D is ambiguous. The CDR3 runs to 12 residues. V lost 2 bases, J lost 0 bases, and 3 bases lay in between. The germline V gene has CDR1 SGHRS and CDR2 YFSETQ. The CDR3 protein is CASSLSSYEQYF. CDR3 bases: TGCGCCAGCAGCTTAAGCTCCTACGAGCAGTACTTC.

Only a few counts were recorded for this clone. V is TRBV4-3 and J is TRBJ1-2; 7 bases map to TRBD1. This CDR3 is 16 amino acids long. Germline-derived CDR1 and CDR2 are LGHNA and YSLEER. Trimming at V came to 5 bases and at J to 4 bases, leaving 13 bases not matched to a gene. The CDR3 sequence: CASSAHRGGRLYGYTF. CDR3 sequence (DNA): TGCGCCAGCAGCGCGCACAGGGGTGGGAGGCTCTATGGCTACACCTTC.

This clone turned up a few times. The V and J genes are TRBV10-3 and TRBJ2-5; 9 bases align to TRBD2. This CDR3 has 16 residues. Unmatched junction bases numbered 12, after V lost 5 bases and J lost 5 bases. CDR1 ENHRY and CDR2 SYGVKD come from the germline V gene. CDR3 region: CAISSSAGGVVETQYF. In DNA, the CDR3 is TGTGCCATCAGTAGCTCAGCGGGGGGTGTTGTGGAGACCCAGTACTTC.

The chain joins TRBV7-3 to TRBJ1-2; D gene uncertain. This CDR3 is 14 amino acids long. The germline gives CDR1 SGHTA, CDR2 FQGTGA. The V end was cut by 0 bases, the J end by 3 bases, with 8 bases between. The chain's CDR3 is CASSLTGSDYGYTF. The CDR3 DNA follows: TGTGCCAGCAGCTTAACAGGGTCAGACTATGGCTACACCTTC.

J is TRBJ1-3 and V is TRBV7-2, with 7 bases identical to TRBD1. Per the germline V gene, CDR1 is SGHTA and CDR2 is FQGNSA. The length of the CDR3 is 14 residues. J lost 0 bases, V lost 5 bases, and 1 base had no gene match. The CDR3 sequence: CASSRDSSGNTIYF. Written as DNA, the CDR3 is TGTGCCAGCAGCCGGGACAGCTCTGGAAACACCATATATTTT.

The chain recombines TRBV9 with TRBJ1-2; no firm D call. Trimming pared 0 bases from V and 8 bases from J, leaving 11 bases between. CDR1 and CDR2 from the germline V gene are SGDLS and YYNGEE. The CDR3 is 13 amino acids. The CDR3: CASSVGGPWGYTF. CDR3 nucleotides: TGTGCCAGCAGCGTAGGTGGGCCCTGGGGCTACACCTTC.

With regard to this clone: The junction does not match germline at one end; this may be a read error. The chain combines TRBV11-3 with TRBJ1-1; 9 bases are a match to TRBD1. Germline CDR1 reads SGHNT; CDR2 reads YENEEA. This CDR3 has 15 amino acids. CDR3 nucleotides: TGTGCCAGCAGCCCAGCAGGACAGGGGAACCCTGAAGCTTTCTTT. Translating it yields CASSPAGQGNPEAFF.